The clone carrying this T cell receptor beta chain was found many times. TCR cDNA was made by 5'RACE template switching, adding a universal primer site and UMIs. One entry per CDR3 protein results from TCRdb running MiXCR on the 5' RACE reads. Found here are 120,000 or so distinct CDR3 sequences, about 15% of them singletons; the top ten hold roughly 47%. This sample was included in a study of T cells after yellow fever vaccination. The TCR was taken from a man aged 18 to 30 who received the YFV17D yellow fever vaccine. Sequenced material: CD8+ T cells sorted from PBMCs, taken 5 days after the yellow fever booster vaccination.

CDR3 DNA sequence: TGTGCCAGCAGCTTAGGGTGGAACACCGGGGAGCTGTTTTTT. It specifies CASSLGWNTGELFF. The chain recombines TRBV11-2 with TRBJ2-2; D unresolved. CDR3 length equals 14 residues. Trimming left V 1 base short and J 1 base short, with 4 bases between. The V gene's germline CDR1 is SGHAT and CDR2 FQNNGV.